Shown below are 17 T cell receptor delta chains from a single sample sequenced in a study of gamma-delta T cells after stem cell transplantation. TCRdb re-called the RT-PCR reads with CATT. The sample shows around 1,200 delta-chain clones, over 6.5% of them seen only once. Material: gamma-delta T cells. These receptors were taken from a human donor. It is not recorded whose cells these are; they may come from a transplant donor.

This rearrangement joins TRDV2 to TRDJ1, with 12 bases lining up with TRDD3. This CDR3 region has 20 residues. Looked up from germline, CDR1 is GEAIGNYY and CDR2 is EKD. The junction had 17 bases not matched to a gene; V was cut back by 3 bases and J by 1 base. In DNA, the CDR3 is TGTGCCTGTGACCAACTGGCTGGGGGATACGTGAGGGACGTCACCGATAAACTCATCTTT. Amino acids: CACDQLAGGYVRDVTDKLIF.

With respect to this clone: A far larger clone lies a single base away; this is likely a read error. This sample includes further DNA sequences coding for the same CDR3. The genes are TRDV2 and TRDJ1; TRDD3 is a possible D gene (5 bases). CDR1 and CDR2 from the germline V gene are GEAIGNYY and EKD. The CDR3 runs 15 residues. The CDR3 is CACDTVGTYTDKLIF. For the CDR3, the DNA is TGCGCCTGTGACACTGTGGGGACCTACACCGATAAACTCATCTTT.

This clone was seen only a few times. A read error likely explains this, since a far larger clone differs by one base. The gene calls are TRDV2 and TRDJ1, with TRDD3 matching over 7 bases. The V gene's germline CDR1 is GEAIGNYY and CDR2 EKD. Trimming at V came to 3 bases and at J to 8 bases, leaving 17 bases not matched to a gene. The CDR3 extends over 16 amino acids. CDR3 DNA: TGTGCCTGTGACCCGGTCGGAACTCGGGGGGGATCCAAACTCATCTTT. This sequence encodes CACDPVGTRGGSKLIF.

This CDR3 is CACDAVLGDPFNTDKLIF. The DNA of the CDR3 is TGTGCCTGTGACGCCGTACTGGGGGACCCGTTCAACACCGATAAACTCATCTTT. This chain joins TRDV2 and TRDJ1; 9 positions agree with TRDD3. V was clipped by 3 bases and J by 0 bases; unmatched bases: 13. Germline CDR1 and CDR2: GEAIGNYY and EKD. The CDR3 is 18 residues long.

With regard to this clone: The protein TCRdb lists belongs to a much larger clone and differs from this DNA's translation at residue 16, which points to a read error; the protein shown is made from the DNA. This rearrangement joins TRDV2 to TRDJ1; 12 bases align to TRDD3. There are 22 residues in the CDR3. The trim removed 3 bases at V and 0 bases at J, leaving 22 bases unmatched. CDR1 and CDR2 from the germline V gene are GEAIGNYY and EKD. CDR3 amino acids: CACDYVSPLSLGDTRNTDKLIF. The CDR3 nucleotides read TGTGCCTGTGACTATGTATCCCCCTTGAGTCTGGGGGATACGCGGAACACCGATAAACTCATCTTT.

By share, this clone counts as large. The chain carries TRDV2 and TRDJ1; 9 nucleotides match TRDD3. The V segment lost 3 bases and the J segment 1 base; nucleotides outside the gene matches: 17. CDR3 size: 19 residues. Germline loops: CDR1 GEAIGNYY, CDR2 EKD. DNA for the CDR3: TGTGCCTGTGACGGACTGAGGACTGGGGGACCCCGGGGCACCGATAAACTCATCTTT. This encodes CACDGLRTGGPRGTDKLIF.

Relative to its sample, this clone is large. The V and J genes are TRDV2 and TRDJ1; 12 bases align to TRDD3. V lost 3 bases, J lost 0 bases, and 22 bases stayed unmatched. The V gene's germline CDR1 is GEAIGNYY and CDR2 EKD. This CDR3 is 22 amino acids long. CDR3 bases: TGTGCCTGTGACTATGTATCCCCCTTGAGTCTGGGGGATACGCGGGACACCGATAAACTCATCTTT. This translates into CACDYVSPLSLGDTRDTDKLIF.

This clone was seen a handful of times. CDR3 sequence (DNA): TGTGCCTGTGACCCTGTGGGGGATACTAACGATAAACTCATCTTT. Its protein is CACDPVGDTNDKLIF. This chain joins TRDV2 and TRDJ1, with 10 bases matching TRDD3. This CDR3 is built from 15 residues. Losses at the gene ends were 3 bases for V and 4 bases for J; bases not matched to a gene: 7. Germline V gives CDR1 GEAIGNYY, CDR2 EKD.

V usage is TRDV2 and J usage is TRDJ1, with 8 nucleotides matching TRDD3. In germline, CDR1 is GEAIGNYY, CDR2 EKD. The CDR3 covers 21 residues. V gave up 3 bases and J gave up 0 bases; unmatched junction bases: 23. CDR3 bases: TGTGCCTGTGACCCAGTGAGGGCGGCTCTGGGGGAACGACAGTACACCGATAAACTCATCTTT. Its translation: CACDPVRAALGERQYTDKLIF.

The sample holds a few counts of this clone. The gene calls are TRDV2 and TRDJ1; tentative D call: TRDD3 (6 bases). This CDR3 spans 17 amino acids. V was clipped by 0 bases and J by 0 bases, with 16 bases between them. Germline V gene data show CDR1 as GEAIGNYY and CDR2 as EKD. CDR3 coding DNA: TGTGCCTGTGACACCGTACGGGGGACGCGGTACACCGATAAACTCATCTTT. Translation gives CACDTVRGTRYTDKLIF.

Comment on this clone: TCRdb attributes to this sequence the protein of a much larger clone, which differs from the DNA translation at residue 5; a read error is likely, and the protein displayed is translated from the DNA. The J gene is TRDJ1, the V gene TRDV2, with 10 bases fitting TRDD3. Germline CDR1 and CDR2: GEAIGNYY and EKD. The V and J ends lost 3 bases and 0 bases, in that order; junction bases with no gene match: 9. This CDR3 spans 17 amino acids. The CDR3 DNA sequence: TGTGCCTGTGACCAGTTATGGGGGATACAGTACACCGATAAACTCATCTTT. Amino acid sequence: CACDQLWGIQYTDKLIF.

The rearrangement joins TRDV2 to TRDJ1, with a weak D call TRDD3 (5 bases). The V end was cut by 1 base, the J end by 4 bases, with 21 bases between. The CDR3 is 17 amino acids. The germline V gene encodes CDR1 GEAIGNYY and CDR2 EKD. CDR3 in DNA: TGTGCCTGTGACACGGTATCGGCACCGAAGCTGGGCGATAAACTCATCTTT. It yields the protein CACDTVSAPKLGDKLIF.

Worth noting for this clone: TCRdb's listed protein matches a much larger clone and diverges from this DNA's translation at residue 11, likely through a read error; the protein shown comes from the DNA. The chain joins TRDV2 to TRDJ1; TRDD3 might be the D (6 bases). V was trimmed by 1 base and J by 8 bases, leaving 22 bases between them. CDR3 length: 16 amino acids. The V gene's germline CDR1 is GEAIGNYY and CDR2 EKD. The CDR3 spells CACDTVGTRGRSKLIF. CDR3 DNA sequence: TGTGCCTGTGACACGGTCGGAACTCGGGGGAGATCCAAACTCATCTTT.

This clone showed up just a few times. This DNA's translation differs at residue 5 from TCRdb's protein, which comes from a much larger clone; a read error is likely, and the protein shown is translated from the DNA. The CDR3 DNA follows: TGTGCCTGTGACGCGCTGAACTGGGGGATACGCGGTCCCGATAAACTCATCTTT. It translates to CACDALNWGIRGPDKLIF. V and J are TRDV2 and TRDJ1, with 13 positions matching TRDD3. The V gene end was trimmed by 3 bases and the J gene end by 3 bases; junction bases not matched to a gene: 12. The CDR3 sequence is 18 residues long. Per the germline V gene, CDR1 is GEAIGNYY and CDR2 is EKD.

The gene calls are TRDV2 and TRDJ1, with 7 bases lining up with TRDD3. Germline CDR1 and CDR2: GEAIGNYY and EKD. This CDR3 spans 18 amino acids. Germline trimming cut 3 bases from V and 1 base from J; bases unmatched to any gene: 16. CDR3 residues: CACDSLRIRSGPTDKLIF. The CDR3 DNA is TGTGCCTGTGACTCCCTGCGGATACGTTCAGGCCCCACCGATAAACTCATCTTT.

There are a few counts of this clone. A read error likely explains why the TCRdb protein, taken from a much larger clone, differs from this DNA's translation at residue 10; the protein shown is translated from the DNA. The CDR3 region is CACDAWGTYADKLIF. The CDR3 bases are TGTGCCTGTGACGCCTGGGGGACATACGCCGATAAACTCATCTTT. The chain combines TRDV2 with TRDJ1, with 8 nucleotides matching TRDD3. Germline values: CDR1 GEAIGNYY, CDR2 EKD. The CDR3 totals 15 residues. V lost 3 bases, J lost 3 bases, and 8 bases stayed unmatched.

Notes on this clone: The protein held in TCRdb is that of a much larger clone and does not match this DNA's translation at residue 4, likely because of a read error; the protein shown is translated from the DNA. This chain uses TRDV2 with TRDJ1, with 9 positions matching TRDD3. The CDR3 loop spans 16 amino acids. Germline CDR1 is GEAIGNYY and CDR2 is EKD. The ends lost 5 bases at V and 2 bases at J; junction bases unmatched: 11. The CDR3 reads CACGSLGDMSTDKLIF. The CDR3, as DNA: TGTGCCTGTGGCAGTTTGGGGGATATGAGTACCGATAAACTCATCTTT.